This TCR beta chain was sequenced in a study of blood T cell repertoires in COVID-19. Original analysis: Amplification of reference gene primers provided the estimated nucleated cell counts. Using immunoSEQ multiplex PCR, the repertoire was profiled, and TCRdb retains in-frame clones only, with some absent. The V and J calls and clone size were taken over from that table, and D and trimming were inferred from the DNA. The repertoire consists of 85,000 to 100,000 clones, with about four fifths occurring once and the leading ten covering roughly 4.8%. The CDR3 runs to 14 residues. The V gene's germline CDR1 is LNHDA and CDR2 SQIVND (reference sequence). Trimming at V came to 7 bases and at J to 2 bases, leaving 6 bases not matched to a gene.

The source is a man older than 75 with COVID-19, enrolled during active disease. V is TRBV19 and J is TRBJ1-2; TRBD1 matches at 8 bases. Material: peripheral blood. CDR3 in amino acids: CASTPGQENYGYTF. CDR3 nucleotides: TGTGCCAGTACTCCGGGACAGGAGAACTATGGCTACACCTTC.